This T cell receptor beta chain was profiled in a study of cytomegalovirus exposure and HLA in healthy donors. In the study overall: Per a later analysis, the roughly 640 first-cohort and more than 100 validation repertoires shared one platform. Study findings and constraints: A few CMV-associated chains proved CMV antigen-specific in vitro. Later, an analysis found that TCR clusters from the first cohort tended to co-occur in the 90 to 150 validation repertoires. For most TCR sequences rarity was the rule, although some public TCRs occurred in many donors.

Here immunoSEQ multiplex PCR was the method, and the copy in TCRdb shows in-frame clones only, minus some. The data hold roughly 150,000 clones, with just under 85% observed a single time. Germline V lookup: CDR1 SGHRS, CDR2 YFSETQ. The length of the CDR3 is 15 residues. Trimming took 5 bases from V and 1 from J, leaving 15 bases between them. In regard to this clone: Antigen unknown.

The chain uses TRBV5-1 and TRBJ1-2, with D possibly being TRBD1 (6 bases). The TCR originated in a man younger than 45 in good health and CMV-seropositive. The sample was PBMCs. This CDR3 is CASSPGTTNNYGYTF. For the CDR3, the DNA is TGCGCCAGCAGTCCCGGGACAACCAATAACTATGGCTACACCTTC.